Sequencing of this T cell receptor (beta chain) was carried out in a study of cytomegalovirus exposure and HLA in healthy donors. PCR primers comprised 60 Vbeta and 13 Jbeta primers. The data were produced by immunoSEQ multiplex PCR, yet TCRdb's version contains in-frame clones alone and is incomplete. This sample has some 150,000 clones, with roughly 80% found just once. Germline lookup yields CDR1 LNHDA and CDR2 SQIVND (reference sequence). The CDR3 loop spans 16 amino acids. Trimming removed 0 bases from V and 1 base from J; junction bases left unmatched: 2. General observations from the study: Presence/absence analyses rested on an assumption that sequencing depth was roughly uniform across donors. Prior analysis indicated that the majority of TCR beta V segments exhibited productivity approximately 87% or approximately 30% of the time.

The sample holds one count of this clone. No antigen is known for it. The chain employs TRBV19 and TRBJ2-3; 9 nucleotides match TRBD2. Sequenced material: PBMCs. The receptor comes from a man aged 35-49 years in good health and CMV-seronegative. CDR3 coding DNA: TGTGCCAGTAGTATAGACCCTAGCGGGGGCACAGATACGCAGTATTTT. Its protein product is CASSIDPSGGTDTQYF.